These T cell receptor beta chains were read from a single sample in a study of vaccination and CD4 T cells after COVID-19. Their cognate antigens are unknown. Via MiXCR, TCRdb re-called the PCR reads, giving one row per CDR3 protein. The sample consists of some 20,000 distinct CDR3 sequences, about 66% of them appearing once. Source material: CD4+ T cells from blood, cultured in vitro. The receptors shown here come from a human donor who had recovered from COVID-19. The CDR3 runs from the conserved cysteine through the conserved F or W. D genes are given only for firm matches. Clone size appears in some rows only: once, few, many, or a class for an expanded clone.

TRBJ1-2,TRBV11-3,NA,NA,CASSYLRYGYTF,TGTGCCAGCAGCTACCTCCGATATGGCTACACCTTC
TRBJ1-2,TRBV20-1,NA,TRBD1,CSAAPGQGAKYGYTF,TGCAGTGCTGCGCCGGGACAGGGGGCTAAATATGGCTACACCTTC
TRBJ1-2,TRBV12-3/TRBV12-4,NA,NA,CASSLAGQYLVDGYTF,TGTGCCAGCAGTTTAGCGGGGCAGTACCTCGTGGATGGCTACACCTTC
TRBJ2-7,TRBV11-3,NA,TRBD2,CASSRLAGVPSEQYF,TGTGCCAGCAGCCGACTAGCGGGAGTACCGTCCGAGCAGTACTTC
TRBJ2-3,TRBV20-1,few,TRBD2,CSAQGLAGGPDTQYF,TGCAGTGCTCAAGGACTAGCGGGGGGACCAGATACGCAGTATTTT
TRBJ2-7,TRBV24-1,NA,NA,CATSDDHGREQYF,TGTGCCACCAGTGATGACCATGGGCGCGAGCAGTACTTC
TRBJ2-7,TRBV15,few,NA,CATSRDVRDNEQYF,TGTGCCACCAGCAGAGATGTGAGGGACAACGAGCAGTACTTC
TRBJ2-1,TRBV7-2,NA,TRBD2,CASSPGPSASGSNEQFF,TGTGCCAGCAGCCCCGGCCCGTCGGCTAGCGGGAGTAATGAGCAGTTCTTC
TRBJ1-5,TRBV5-1,NA,NA,CASSSLGGRSPQHF,TGCGCCAGCAGCTCGTTGGGGGGAAGATCGCCCCAGCATTTT
TRBJ2-6,TRBV7-2,NA,TRBD2,CASSLRPPREEGQGGANVLTF,TGTGCCAGCAGCTTAAGGCCCCCCCGGGAGGAGGGGCAGGGTGGGGCCAACGTCCTGACTTTC
TRBJ2-3,TRBV7-8,NA,NA,CASSLGEAQYF,TGTGCCAGCAGCTTAGGCGAGGCGCAGTATTTT
TRBJ2-2,TRBV6-1,NA,NA,CASSGGRTGELFF,TGTGCCAGCAGCGGGGGGCGGACCGGGGAGCTGTTTTTT
TRBJ1-5,TRBV27,NA,NA,CASSFSIGGNQPQHF,TGTGCCAGCAGTTTTAGTATTGGGGGGAATCAGCCCCAGCATTTT
TRBJ1-1,TRBV19,NA,NA,CASSRLTTGLNTEAFF,TGTGCCAGTAGTCGCCTAACCACAGGGTTAAACACTGAAGCTTTCTTT
TRBJ2-1,TRBV6-1,NA,TRBD1,CASSRQGAGEQFF,TGTGCCAGCAGTAGACAGGGGGCAGGAGAGCAGTTCTTC
TRBJ1-5,TRBV6-2/TRBV6-3,once,TRBD1,CASSDSGTGSNQPQHF,TGTGCCAGCAGTGACTCCGGGACAGGGTCCAATCAGCCCCAGCATTTT
TRBJ2-7,TRBV11-3,NA,NA,CASSSLNGEQYF,TGTGCCAGCAGCTCCTTAAACGGGGAGCAGTACTTC
TRBJ1-2,TRBV10-3,few,NA,CAISESGTGGYGYTF,TGTGCCATCAGTGAGTCGGGGACTGGTGGCTATGGCTACACCTTC
TRBJ1-6,TRBV30,NA,TRBD1,CAWSVGTGVNSPLHF,TGTGCCTGGAGTGTGGGAACAGGGGTTAATTCACCCCTCCACTTT
TRBJ1-5,TRBV6-5,NA,NA,CASSYGNQPQHF,TGTGCCAGCAGTTACGGCAATCAGCCCCAGCATTTT
TRBJ1-1,TRBV7-2,NA,NA,CASSPVRATEAFF,TGTGCCAGCAGCCCGGTCCGGGCCACTGAAGCTTTCTTT
TRBJ2-2,TRBV27,NA,NA,CASTLTGPNTGELFF,TGTGCCAGCACTTTAACAGGACCGAACACCGGGGAGCTGTTTTTT
TRBJ2-7,TRBV5-1,NA,TRBD1,CASSARQGSPYEQYF,TGCGCCAGCAGCGCGAGACAGGGGTCCCCCTACGAGCAGTACTTC
TRBJ1-6,TRBV30,NA,NA,CAWSRGQDNSPLHF,TGTGCCTGGAGTAGGGGACAAGATAATTCACCCCTCCACTTT
TRBJ2-5,TRBV20-1,few,NA,CSARSERETQYF,TGCAGTGCTAGGTCGGAGCGAGAGACCCAGTACTTC
TRBJ1-1,TRBV6-5,few,NA,CASSYDWDSEAFF,TGTGCCAGCAGTTACGATTGGGACTCTGAAGCTTTCTTT
TRBJ1-5,TRBV15,NA,TRBD1,CATSRVYDRVDNQPQHF,TGTGCCACCAGCAGAGTATACGACAGGGTGGACAATCAGCCCCAGCATTTT
TRBJ1-2,TRBV7-9,NA,NA,CASSAGDRPYGYTF,TGTGCCAGCAGCGCGGGGGACCGACCCTATGGCTACACCTTC
TRBJ2-7,TRBV25-1,NA,NA,CASSGTGGSYEQYF,TGTGCCAGCAGTGGTACAGGAGGTTCCTACGAGCAGTACTTC
TRBJ2-3,TRBV20-1,NA,TRBD2,CSASSAGGADTQYF,TGCAGTGCTAGTTCGGCGGGAGGTGCAGATACGCAGTATTTT
TRBJ1-5,TRBV6-5,NA,NA,CASSYSWGYSNQPQHF,TGTGCCAGCAGTTACTCATGGGGATATAGCAATCAGCCCCAGCATTTT
TRBJ2-2,TRBV10-3,NA,TRBD1,CAISERDRVDAGELFF,TGTGCCATCAGTGAAAGAGACAGGGTTGACGCCGGGGAGCTGTTTTTT
TRBJ1-2,TRBV12-3/TRBV12-4,NA,NA,CASSSSTAPGGYTF,TGTGCCAGCAGTTCATCGACGGCCCCGGGAGGCTACACCTTC
TRBJ1-2,TRBV23-1,NA,NA,CASVPGLSNGYTF,TGCGCCAGCGTACCGGGACTCTCGAATGGCTACACCTTC
TRBJ2-5,TRBV5-1,NA,TRBD2,CASSLALAGAGETQYF,TGCGCCAGCAGCTTGGCCCTAGCGGGAGCGGGAGAGACCCAGTACTTC
TRBJ1-1,TRBV6-2/TRBV6-3,NA,NA,CASSLVKGGLNTEAFF,TGTGCCAGCAGCCTCGTCAAGGGGGGGCTGAACACTGAAGCTTTCTTT
TRBJ1-1,TRBV24-1,NA,NA,CATSDLSGVNTEAFF,TGTGCCACCAGTGATTTGTCCGGGGTTAACACTGAAGCTTTCTTT
TRBJ1-1,TRBV2,NA,NA,CASRFDKLSTEAFF,TGTGCCAGCAGATTTGACAAGCTTAGCACTGAAGCTTTCTTT
TRBJ1-2,TRBV6-1,few,NA,CASSPRTPPDYGYTF,TGTGCCAGCAGTCCCCGGACACCGCCGGACTATGGCTACACCTTC
TRBJ2-3,TRBV20-1,NA,TRBD2,CSARIPTSADTQYF,TGCAGTGCTAGAATACCGACTAGCGCAGATACGCAGTATTTT
TRBJ1-2,TRBV25-1,few,NA,CASSEFQVGGNYGYTF,TGTGCCAGCAGTGAATTCCAGGTGGGGGGCAACTATGGCTACACCTTC